This TCR beta chain stems from a study of T cells after yellow fever vaccination (dated by TCRdb to between 2018 and 2021). With respect to the entire study: The SMART-Seq v4 Ultra Low Input RNA kit was used to prepare libraries from fractions with low cell numbers. To track T-cell clones before and after primary and booster YFV17D yellow fever vaccination, bulk TCR alpha and beta repertoires were sequenced longitudinally. Two healthy male donors, one aged 18 to 30 and one aged 30 to 40 years, made up the cohort. Blood was drawn at multiple timepoints before and after primary and secondary immunization, with bulk PBMC replicates and cell subsets isolated.

There are a few counts of this clonotype. What antigen it recognizes has not been identified. No clone much larger than this one lies a single base away; base qualities are absent. Study-wide conclusions, independent of this receptor: Because only two donors were included in the study, the extent to which the findings can be generalized is limited. Compared with the primary T-cell response, the secondary T-cell response was faster but weaker, reaching its peak on day 5 rather than on day 15. Most clones expanded after primary vaccination (almost 97% of CD4 and roughly 90% of CD8) were re-detected after the booster, suggesting that broad memory maintenance occurred. A small share of clonotypes occurred in both CD4 and CD8 compartments, likely arising from convergent recombination. Computational filtering was needed because FACS-sorted repertoires could contain abundant contaminating clonotypes from the bulk population.

Data came from an Illumina NovaSeq 6000. TCR cDNA was synthesized by 5'RACE template switching, which introduced a universal primer site and unique molecular identifiers. Priming of cDNA synthesis was performed from both the TCR alpha and TCR beta constant segments. Libraries were amplified in two PCR steps, with sample barcodes and sequencing adapters added in the second step. Sequencing of libraries was done on Illumina HiSeq 2500 (2x100 bp) or NovaSeq (2x150 bp). Under the source paper's analysis protocol: Demultiplexing of reads and collapsing into UMI consensus sequences were performed with MIGEC, and V(D)J alignment was carried out with MiXCR. Vaccine-responding clonotypes were defined with edgeR using replicate PBMC samples, requiring FDR below 0.01 and a log2 fold change above 5 up to day 15. Bulk clonotypes were assigned CD4 or CD8 identity according to which sequenced CD4 or CD8 repertoire held them at higher abundance. The public reads were quality trimmed at Q25 with fastp and then assembled into clones with MiXCR by TCRdb, keeping productive beta chains. CDR3 protein sequences are deduplicated, and each keeps its most common genes and DNA. V and J calls and clone size were set by TCRdb, not the authors. A total of around 310,000 distinct CDR3 sequences appear in this sample, approximately 4% of them only once. The ten largest make up 20% to 25% of the sample.

The label giving this sample's treatment or condition can be read as: live attenuated yellow fever vaccine strain. At each blood-draw timepoint, two biological replicates of bulk PBMCs were collected. A standard Ficoll-Paque protocol was used to isolate PBMCs from peripheral blood. TriZol was used to extract RNA from bulk PBMCs, from CD4 and CD8 fractions, and from dextramer-positive and dextramer-negative fractions. CDR1 is given as WNHNN and CDR2 as SYGVQD, both from the germline V gene (reference sequence). At the junction V is shortened by 6 bases and J by 0 bases; bases outside the gene matches: 11. Including the terminal cysteine and phenylalanine, the CDR3 comprises 17 residues. The CDR3 DNA has 51 bases and is translated from base 1.

Sequencing used PBMCs, obtained 5 days after the yellow fever booster vaccination. The chain is made from TRBV10-1 and TRBJ2-1; 7 central nucleotides agree with TRBD1. The sequence came from a man between 18 and 35 years old who received the YFV17D yellow fever vaccine. CDR3 loop: CASSANLQGSSYNEQFF. The DNA sequence is TGCGCCAGCAGCGCAAATTTACAGGGGAGCTCCTACAATGAGCAGTTCTTC.